The T cell receptor beta chain described here comes from a study of cytomegalovirus exposure and HLA in healthy donors. The wider study: Early released data comprised 75 million to 100 million unique TCRs from HLA-typed donors.

PCR involved 60 Vbeta and 13 Jbeta primers. Authors' data handling: The authors later counted roughly 87 million unique TCR beta chains, about 11 million of them shared. Method: immunoSEQ multiplex PCR; TCRdb's copy keeps in-frame clones and lacks some. Clonal size and the V and J genes are those of that table, whereas D and trimming came from the DNA. The profile shows about 140,000 clones, around 72% of them singletons. Trimming removed 0 bases at V and 5 bases at J, with 8 bases between. The CDR3 is 13 residues long. The germline V gene has CDR1 SGDLS and CDR2 YYNGEE. Donors had nominal health at sampling but likely had unrecorded immune exposures. Overall study results and limits: Later analysis demonstrated an association between a missense DCLRE1C variant and TCR beta V- and J-gene trimming.

Remarks on this clone: Its antigen is still unknown.

This clonotype originated in a man aged 40-49 years in good health and CMV-seronegative. The chain combines TRBV9 with TRBJ1-1, with D unclear. The sequencing input was PBMCs. The CDR3 protein is CASSVAGRTEAFF. The CDR3 nucleotides are TGTGCCAGCAGCGTAGCTGGTCGGACTGAAGCTTTCTTT.